These T cell receptor beta chains were read from a single sample in a study of shared clonotypes between healthy human individuals. Clones were sequenced by immunoSEQ multiplex PCR, and TCRdb holds only the in-frame ones, with some missing. This table has a few million clones, approximately 90% appearing once. The sequencing input was naive CD4+ T cells from PBMCs. Receptor source: a man between 18 and 29 years old in good health. Some clones in this sample may be carry-over from other donors' samples. The CDR3 runs from the conserved cysteine through the conserved F or W. D genes are given only for firm matches. A row's size may be missing; if present it is once, few, many or a size class.

v_gene: TRBV15
j_gene: TRBJ1-3
d_gene: .
abundance: .
CDR3nt: TGTGCCACCAGCAGAACAGGGACCCCCTCTGGAAACACCATATATTTT
CDR3aa: CATSRTGTPSGNTIYF

v_gene: TRBV7-9
j_gene: TRBJ1-5
d_gene: .
abundance: .
CDR3nt: TGTGCCAGCAGCTCAGGGGTGGGCGGTCAGCCCCAGCATTTT
CDR3aa: CASSSGVGGQPQHF

v_gene: TRBV6-1
j_gene: TRBJ1-5
d_gene: TRBD1
abundance: .
CDR3nt: TGTGCCAGCAGTGCGCGACGGGACAGGGAGACACGATTCAATCAGCCCCAGCATTTT
CDR3aa: CASSARRDRETRFNQPQHF

v_gene: TRBV28
j_gene: TRBJ1-2
d_gene: .
abundance: .
CDR3nt: TGTGCCAGCACTGCCCAACCCCCTTGGGGGGGATATGATGGCTACACCTTC
CDR3aa: CASTAQPPWGGYDGYTF

v_gene: TRBV6-5
j_gene: TRBJ2-7
d_gene: TRBD1
abundance: .
CDR3nt: TGTGCCAGCAGTTACCCGGGACAGTTGGGGGAGCAGTACTTC
CDR3aa: CASSYPGQLGEQYF

v_gene: TRBV7-2
j_gene: TRBJ2-2
d_gene: TRBD1
abundance: .
CDR3nt: TGTGCCAGCAGCACTAGACCAGGGGGTAACACCGGGGAGCTGTTTTTT
CDR3aa: CASSTRPGGNTGELFF

v_gene: TRBV5-4
j_gene: TRBJ2-1
d_gene: TRBD2
abundance: .
CDR3nt: TGTGCCAGCAGCCCAGGACTAGCCCCCTACAGTGAGCAGTTCTTC
CDR3aa: CASSPGLAPYSEQFF

v_gene: TRBV30
j_gene: TRBJ1-4
d_gene: .
abundance: once
CDR3nt: TGTGCCTGGGACGTTAACAGGGCGCCTAATGAAAAACTGTTTTTT
CDR3aa: CAWDVNRAPNEKLFF

v_gene: TRBV11-3
j_gene: TRBJ2-1
d_gene: TRBD2
abundance: .
CDR3nt: TGTGCCAGCAGCCGGGGGGTGGGGAATGAGCAGTTCTTC
CDR3aa: CASSRGVGNEQFF

v_gene: TRBV10-3
j_gene: TRBJ1-5
d_gene: .
abundance: .
CDR3nt: TGTGCCATAACCAGGGATTTCGATCAGCCCCAGCATTTT
CDR3aa: CAITRDFDQPQHF

v_gene: TRBV2
j_gene: TRBJ1-5
d_gene: .
abundance: .
CDR3nt: TGTGCCAGCAGTGAAGCGGTTTTGGGGCATAACCTTTTTAGCAATCAGCCCCAGCATTTT
CDR3aa: CASSEAVLGHNLFSNQPQHF

v_gene: TRBV11-2
j_gene: TRBJ2-1
d_gene: TRBD2
abundance: .
CDR3nt: TGTGCCAGCAGCAAACTAGCGGGAGGGGGGAATGAGCAGTTCTTC
CDR3aa: CASSKLAGGGNEQFF

v_gene: TRBV6-1
j_gene: TRBJ1-2
d_gene: .
abundance: .
CDR3nt: TGTGCCAGCAGTCCGAACCTGGAGGCCTATGGCTACACCTTC
CDR3aa: CASSPNLEAYGYTF

v_gene: TRBV7-8
j_gene: TRBJ1-3
d_gene: .
abundance: .
CDR3nt: TGTGCCAGCAGCCTAAGGCTTATGGGGCTGTCTGGAAACACCATATATTTT
CDR3aa: CASSLRLMGLSGNTIYF

v_gene: TRBV28
j_gene: TRBJ1-5
d_gene: .
abundance: .
CDR3nt: TGTGCCAGCAGCAGAAGACAGCGATCGAAGCCCCAGCATTTT
CDR3aa: CASSRRQRSKPQHF

v_gene: TRBV19
j_gene: TRBJ2-7
d_gene: TRBD1
abundance: .
CDR3nt: TGTGCCAGTAGTATCCGTAACAGGGGCGATATCTACGAGCAGTACTTC
CDR3aa: CASSIRNRGDIYEQYF

v_gene: TRBV5-1
j_gene: TRBJ2-1
d_gene: .
abundance: .
CDR3nt: TGCGCCAGCAGCTTGGAGCGCTCCTACAATGAGCAGTTCTTC
CDR3aa: CASSLERSYNEQFF

v_gene: TRBV30
j_gene: TRBJ2-5
d_gene: TRBD2
abundance: .
CDR3nt: TGTGCCTGGAGTGAGGGACTAGCGGGAGGACCAAGCCAGTACTTC
CDR3aa: CAWSEGLAGGPSQYF

v_gene: TRBV19
j_gene: TRBJ2-3
d_gene: .
abundance: .
CDR3nt: TGTGCCACCCGCCAAACAAACTTAGGGGTAGATACGCAGTATTTT
CDR3aa: CATRQTNLGVDTQYF

v_gene: TRBV28
j_gene: TRBJ2-5
d_gene: TRBD2
abundance: .
CDR3nt: TGTGCCAGCAGGACAGGGACTAGCGGGAGGCAGTACTTC
CDR3aa: CASRTGTSGRQYF

v_gene: TRBV5-1
j_gene: TRBJ2-1
d_gene: TRBD1
abundance: once
CDR3nt: TGCGCCAGCAGCTTGGTGCCCCAGGGGGCGCAATCTGAGCAGTTCTTC
CDR3aa: CASSLVPQGAQSEQFF

v_gene: TRBV6-6
j_gene: TRBJ2-7
d_gene: .
abundance: .
CDR3nt: TGTGCCAGCAGTTCCCCGGGAATCTACGAGCAGTACTTC
CDR3aa: CASSSPGIYEQYF